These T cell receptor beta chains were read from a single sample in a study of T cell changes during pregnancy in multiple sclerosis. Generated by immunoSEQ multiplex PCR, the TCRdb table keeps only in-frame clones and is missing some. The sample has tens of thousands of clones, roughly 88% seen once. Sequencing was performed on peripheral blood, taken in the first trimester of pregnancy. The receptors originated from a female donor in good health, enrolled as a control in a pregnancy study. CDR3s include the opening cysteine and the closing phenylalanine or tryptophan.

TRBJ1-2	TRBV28	CASRGQGKNYGYTF
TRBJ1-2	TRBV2	CASRDTGQFGYTF
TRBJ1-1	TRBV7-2	CASSLAEGTEAFF
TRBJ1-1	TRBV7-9	CASSLDRGGTEAFF
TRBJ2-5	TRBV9	CASSVRGAETQYF
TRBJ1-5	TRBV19	CAAEKGALGQPQHF
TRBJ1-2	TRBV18	CASSSGTGKGYTF
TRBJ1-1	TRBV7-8	CASSGGGNTEAFF
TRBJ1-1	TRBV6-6	CASSYRAGAILTEAFF
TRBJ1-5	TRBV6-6	CASRRTGSGQPQHF
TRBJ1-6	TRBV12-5	CARLLREASPLHF
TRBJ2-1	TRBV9	CASSPEPGGLSYEQFF
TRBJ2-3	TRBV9	CASSVDIAGGSTDTQYF
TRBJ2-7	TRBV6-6	CASSYGQGHEQYF
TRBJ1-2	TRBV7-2	CASSPRGYGYTF
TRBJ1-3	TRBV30	CAWGTGEKGGNTIYF
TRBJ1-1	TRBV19	CASSFGTSNTEAFF
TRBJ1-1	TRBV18	CASSPRQALNTEAFF
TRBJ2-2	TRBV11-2	CTSSRTRNTGELFF
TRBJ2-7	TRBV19	CASSDQTGGAFYEQYF
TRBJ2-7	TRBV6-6	CASSYPGQQLDHEQYF
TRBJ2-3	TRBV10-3	CAISSGYSTDTQYF
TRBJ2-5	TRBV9	CASSPQGLEETQYF
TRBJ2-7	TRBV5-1	CASSLGTGVMYF
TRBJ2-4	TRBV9	CASSEGGLNDIQYF
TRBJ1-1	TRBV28	CASKSRVNTEAFF
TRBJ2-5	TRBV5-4	CASSQPGLEYQETQYF
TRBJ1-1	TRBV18	CASSADRGRTEAFF
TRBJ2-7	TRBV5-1	CASRVAGAPSYEQYF
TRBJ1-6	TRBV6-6	CATRTGSSPLHF
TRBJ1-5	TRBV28	CASSSVHQPQHF
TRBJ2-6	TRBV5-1	CATNRGTGANVLTF
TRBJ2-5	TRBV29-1	CSVEGIRQDQETQYF
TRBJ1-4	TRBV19	CASSIMGPGGIEKLFF
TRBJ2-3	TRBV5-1	CASSSAGADTQYF
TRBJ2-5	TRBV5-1	CASSLDLGGETQYF
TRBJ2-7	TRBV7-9	CASSLEAQRGEQYF
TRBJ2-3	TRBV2	CASRVRQGNADTQYF
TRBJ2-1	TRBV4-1	CASSSWTSNEQFF
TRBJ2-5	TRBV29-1	CSVGAGQETQYF
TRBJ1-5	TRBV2	CASSGQGVNQPQHF
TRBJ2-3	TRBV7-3	CASSPNGGHPSDTQYF
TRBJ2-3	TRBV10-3	CAITPGEIGTDTQYF
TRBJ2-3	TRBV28	CASSRIAPGRGRPTDTQYF
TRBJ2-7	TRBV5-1	CASSLGAAYEQYF
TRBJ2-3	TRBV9	CASSVLAGATDTQYF
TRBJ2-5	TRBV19	CASRGGTGDQETQYF
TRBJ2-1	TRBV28	CASSWPSGRARDNEQFF